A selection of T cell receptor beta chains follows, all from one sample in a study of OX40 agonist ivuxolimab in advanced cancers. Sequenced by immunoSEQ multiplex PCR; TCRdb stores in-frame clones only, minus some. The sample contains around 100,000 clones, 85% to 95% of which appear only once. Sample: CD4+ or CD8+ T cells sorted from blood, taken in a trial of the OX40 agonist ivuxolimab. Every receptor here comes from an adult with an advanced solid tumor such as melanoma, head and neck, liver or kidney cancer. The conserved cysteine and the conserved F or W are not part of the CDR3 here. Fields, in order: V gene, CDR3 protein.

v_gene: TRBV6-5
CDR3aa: ASAKGETQY

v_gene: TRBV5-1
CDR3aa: ASSQLAGGYEQF

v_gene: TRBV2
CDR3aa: ASSERTKVNSPLH

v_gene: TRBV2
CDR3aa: ASRASGGSYNEQF

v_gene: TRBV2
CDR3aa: ASSESGRGTGELF

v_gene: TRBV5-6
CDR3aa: ASSLARETQY

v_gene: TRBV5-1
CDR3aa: ASSWTSGQETQY

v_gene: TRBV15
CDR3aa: ATSSGRRSGANVLT

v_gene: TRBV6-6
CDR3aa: ASSPLASAWEQF

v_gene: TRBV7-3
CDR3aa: ASSSTPGLEQF

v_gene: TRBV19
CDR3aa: ASSLHRGTTNEKLF

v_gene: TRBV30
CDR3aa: AWAGQGVSEAF

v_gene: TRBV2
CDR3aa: ASSRQFTDTQY

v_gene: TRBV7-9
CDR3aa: ASSLDRDRDYGYT

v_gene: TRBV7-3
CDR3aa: ASSLRLAGENEQF

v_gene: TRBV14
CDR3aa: ASSQRTTVYNEQF

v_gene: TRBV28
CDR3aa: ASSLSQFNQPQH

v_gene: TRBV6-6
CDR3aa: ASSYGQGGKLF

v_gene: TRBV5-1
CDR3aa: ASSLEPERNEQF

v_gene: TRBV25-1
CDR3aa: ATVRYNEQF

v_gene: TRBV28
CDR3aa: ASSSPPGLAGGSRYNEQF

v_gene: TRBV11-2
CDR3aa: ASSTSSHEQF

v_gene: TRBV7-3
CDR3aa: ASSTGTEETQY

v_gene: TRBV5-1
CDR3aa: ASSPSGSPREQY

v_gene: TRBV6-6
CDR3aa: ATYLAGVTDTQY

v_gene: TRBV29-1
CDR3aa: SVEETQY

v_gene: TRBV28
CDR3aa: ASSQLSLPDTQY

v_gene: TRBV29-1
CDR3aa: SVTGQFTYEQY

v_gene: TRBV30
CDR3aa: AWIGSRAFGVSANYGYT

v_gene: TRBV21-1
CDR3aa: ASSKKEGQGEEAF

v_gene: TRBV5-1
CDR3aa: ASSLAGSSYNSPLH

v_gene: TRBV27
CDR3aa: ASSPWTGNQPQH

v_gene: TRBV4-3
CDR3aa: ASSSRDYTDTQY

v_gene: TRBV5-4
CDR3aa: ASSLAERRFAGELF